This record looks at one T cell receptor (beta chain) sequence and its context. V shed 5 bases, J shed 3 bases, and the junction held 9 bases outside the gene matches. The germline CDR1 and CDR2 sequences are LGHNA and YNFKEQ. The CDR3 runs to 16 residues. In the authors' methods: Scientists estimated how many nucleated cells there were by amplifying reference gene primers. The protocol was immunoSEQ multiplex PCR, while the TCRdb copy is restricted to in-frame clones and leaves out a portion. The DNA was the basis for D and trimming; V, J and clone size are from that table. Of around 140,000 clones listed, 80% to 90% were seen once; the top ten hold 1.7%. The sample is drawn from a study of blood T cell repertoires in COVID-19. Study details: Samples of COVID-19 (acute and convalescent) were obtained from the United States, Italy and Spain.

The receptor was isolated from a woman aged 50 to 60 with acute or convalescent COVID-19. Sequenced: peripheral blood. This chain uses TRBV4-2 with TRBJ2-3; 9 bases are a match to TRBD1. The chain's CDR3 is CASSADWTGDTDTQYF. CDR3 in DNA: TGTGCCAGCAGCGCAGACTGGACAGGGGATACAGATACGCAGTATTTT.